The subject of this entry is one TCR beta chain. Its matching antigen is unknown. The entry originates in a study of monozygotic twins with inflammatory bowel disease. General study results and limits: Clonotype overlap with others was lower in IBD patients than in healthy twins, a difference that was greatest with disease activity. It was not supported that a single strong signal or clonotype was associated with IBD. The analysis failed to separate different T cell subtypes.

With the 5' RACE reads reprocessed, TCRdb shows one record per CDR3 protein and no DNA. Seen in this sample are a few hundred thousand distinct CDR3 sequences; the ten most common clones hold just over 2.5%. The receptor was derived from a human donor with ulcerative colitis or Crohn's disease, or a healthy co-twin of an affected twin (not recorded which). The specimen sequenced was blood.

The CDR3 reads CSARDTRGGGYEQYF. The gene calls are TRBV20-1 and TRBJ2-7; TCRdb's D gene call, TRBD2, goes unchecked for lack of DNA. From germline, CDR1 is DFQATT and CDR2 SNEGSKA (reference sequence). The CDR3 contains 15 residues.